This T cell receptor (beta chain) originates from a study of blood T cells in healthy people across ages (dated by TCRdb to between 2014 and 2017). Looking at the study overall: In model experiments, roughly one uniquely barcoded TCR beta cDNA molecule per two T cells was captured by template switching. To track age-related changes in TCR beta repertoire diversity, the study relied on deep sequencing normalized with unique cDNA molecular identifiers. The donors were split into four age groups: young (average 16 years), middle-aged (roughly 40), aged (62) and long-lived (roughly 88). To avoid experimental bias, donors of different ages were spread randomly across the sequencing lanes. Two additional independent replicas of 1 million unique cDNA reads from the same blood draw were analyzed for two donors (one aged 18 to 30 and one aged 80 or older). General study outcomes and caveats: Observed TCR beta diversity per million T cells fell roughly linearly with age, and a significant reduction was already apparent by age about 38. The percentage of naive T cells measured by flow cytometry correlated strongly with observed TCR beta diversity. Donor CMV infection status was unknown, potentially confounding age-related changes in expanded clonotypes. Total diversity estimates from one million sequenced T cells were considered lower bounds and underestimates. The long-lived group showed more naive CD4+ T cells, fewer expanded clones and increased TCR diversity than the aged group, suggesting age selection. Since profiling was done on bulk unsorted PBMCs, naive and antigen-experienced compartments could not be conclusively compared.

A note on this clonotype: Its binding antigen is unknown. One base away there is no much larger clone; base qualities are not given.

Receptor amplification or capture employed 5' RACE. Sequenced using an Illumina HiSeq 2500. A second PCR of roughly 7 to 12 cycles was run with a J-beta primer mix and a sample-barcoded 5' primer. A unique molecular identifier was introduced onto each TCR beta cDNA molecule by a template-switch 5' adaptor carrying 12 random nucleotides. Each sample yielded at least 3 million CDR3-containing paired-end reads. First-strand cDNA synthesis was performed from all RNA using the Mint cDNA synthesis kit, with priming by a TRBC-specific oligonucleotide. Following uracil-DNA glycosylase treatment, all cDNA underwent a first 18-cycle PCR with the universal primers M1SS and BC2_uni_R. The study's own analysis went as follows. For normalization, 1 million high-quality reads, each with a distinct molecular identifier, were randomly selected from each sample. Reads sharing molecular identifiers were discarded rather than binned into consensus sequences. MiTCR, with a Q25 quality threshold and the strictest error-elimination algorithm, was used for CDR3 identification, clonotype clustering and error correction. A nonparametric unseen species model using Euler transformation provided a lower-bound estimate of total TCR beta diversity. TCRdb handled the public reads itself, with Q25 trimming in fastp and clone calling in MiXCR, and kept productive beta chains. Rows merge per CDR3 protein into single entries with the most common DNA and genes. The V and J calls come from TCRdb's annotation, not from the publication. Here the sample has about 680,000 distinct CDR3 sequences; approximately 49% occur a single time. The ten largest clonotypes hold around 32% of the sample.

V ends up 0 bases short and J 1 base short, with an unmatched junction base count of 8. CDR1 and CDR2 are read off the germline V gene as SGDLS and YYNGEE. Counted from cysteine to phenylalanine, this CDR3 has 17 amino acids. Of all the DNA, just the CDR3 is kept, 51 bases in frame from base 1. The donors were roughly 40 Caucasian individuals from Russia, aged 6 to 90 years, who were systemically healthy. Each donor gave ten milliliters of peripheral blood, collected into EDTA-treated Vacutainer tubes. Ficoll-Paque density-gradient centrifugation was used to isolate PBMCs, with at least 6 million per sample. Total RNA, at least 6 micrograms per sample, was extracted from PBMCs with Trizol reagent. Naive CD45RAhigh/CD27high T cell percentages were measured by flow cytometry on a PBMC aliquot from every donor.

The specimen sequenced was blood. This TCR was sampled from a woman in her fifties or sixties in good health. The chain was built from TRBV9 and TRBJ2-3; TRBD2 matches 7 bases in the middle. The CDR3 protein is CASSVEGRAVGTDTQYF. The nucleotide sequence is TGTGCCAGCAGCGTAGAAGGGAGGGCCGTTGGCACAGATACGCAGTATTTT.